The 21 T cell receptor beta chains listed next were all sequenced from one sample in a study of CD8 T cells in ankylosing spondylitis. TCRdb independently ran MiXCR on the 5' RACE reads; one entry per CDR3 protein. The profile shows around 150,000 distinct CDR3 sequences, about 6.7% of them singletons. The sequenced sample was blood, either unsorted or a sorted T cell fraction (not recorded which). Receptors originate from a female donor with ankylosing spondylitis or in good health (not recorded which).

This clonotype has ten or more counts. The CDR3 nucleotides read TGTGCCAGCAGCTTACAGTTCTCTGGGGCCAACGTCCTGACTTTC. This sequence encodes CASSLQFSGANVLTF. This sequence joins TRBV7-6 and TRBJ2-6; D gene ambiguous. Germline CDR1 and CDR2: SGHVS and FNYEAQ. There are 15 residues in the CDR3. Trimming stripped 2 bases from V and 0 bases from J, with 5 bases between.

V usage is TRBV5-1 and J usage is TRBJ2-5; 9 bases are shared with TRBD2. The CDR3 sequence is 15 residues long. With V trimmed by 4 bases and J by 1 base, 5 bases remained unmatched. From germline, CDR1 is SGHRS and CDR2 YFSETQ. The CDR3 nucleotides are TGCGCCAGCAGCGTGAGCGGGGGGCGCCAAGAGACCCAGTACTTC. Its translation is CASSVSGGRQETQYF. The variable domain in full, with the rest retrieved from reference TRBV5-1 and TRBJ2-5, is KAGVTQTPRYLIKTRGQQVTLSCSPISGHRSVSWYQQTPGQGLQFLFEYFSETQRNKGNFPGRFSGRQFSNSRSEMNVSTLELGDSALYLCASSVSGGRQETQYFGPGTRLLVL.

CDR3 sequence: CASIRGPSSYNEQFF. In DNA form, the CDR3 reads TGTGCCAGCATCCGAGGGCCGAGCTCCTACAATGAGCAGTTCTTC. This rearrangement joins TRBV5-5 to TRBJ2-1; weak D call: TRBD2 (5 bases). CDR3 length: 15 residues. V lost 6 bases and J lost 0, with 13 bases in between. Germline assignment: CDR1 SGHKS and CDR2 YYEKEE (reference sequence). Using reference TRBV5-5 and TRBJ2-1 for the parts outside the CDR3, the full variable domain is DAGVTQSPTHLIKTRGQQVTLRCSPISGHKSVSWYQQVLGQGPQFIFQYYEKEERGRGNFPDRFSARQFPNYSSELNVNALLLGDSALYLCASIRGPSSYNEQFFGPGTRLTVL.

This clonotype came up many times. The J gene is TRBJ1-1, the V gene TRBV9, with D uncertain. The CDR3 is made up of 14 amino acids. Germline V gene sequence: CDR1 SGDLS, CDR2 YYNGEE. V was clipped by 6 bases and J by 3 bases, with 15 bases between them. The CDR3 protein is CASTRSLEYTEAFF. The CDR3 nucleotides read TGTGCCAGCACCCGGTCCCTGGAATACACTGAAGCTTTCTTT.

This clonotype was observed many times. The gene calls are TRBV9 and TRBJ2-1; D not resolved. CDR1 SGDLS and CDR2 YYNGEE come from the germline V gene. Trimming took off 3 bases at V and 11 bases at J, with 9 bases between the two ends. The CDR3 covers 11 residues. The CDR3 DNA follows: TGTGCCAGCAGCGGAGGATCCAAGCAGTTCTTC. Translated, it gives CASSGGSKQFF.

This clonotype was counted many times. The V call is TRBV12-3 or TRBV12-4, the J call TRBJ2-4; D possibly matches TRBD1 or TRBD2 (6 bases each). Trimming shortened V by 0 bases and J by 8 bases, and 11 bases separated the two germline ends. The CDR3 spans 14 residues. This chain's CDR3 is CASSLARGGYIQYF. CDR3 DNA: TGTGCCAGCAGTTTAGCCAGGGGAGGTTACATTCAGTACTTC.

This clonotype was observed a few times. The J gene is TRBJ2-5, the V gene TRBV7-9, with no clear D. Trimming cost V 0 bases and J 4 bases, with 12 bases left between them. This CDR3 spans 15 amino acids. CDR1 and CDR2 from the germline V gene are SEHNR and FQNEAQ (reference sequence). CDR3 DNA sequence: TGTGCCAGCAGCTTAGCCCCGGTTGATTTAGAGACCCAGTACTTC. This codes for CASSLAPVDLETQYF.

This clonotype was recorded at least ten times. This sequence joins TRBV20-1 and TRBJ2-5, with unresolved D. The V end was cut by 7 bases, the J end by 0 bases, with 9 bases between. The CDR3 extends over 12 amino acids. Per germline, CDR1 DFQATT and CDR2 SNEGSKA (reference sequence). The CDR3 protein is CSVSNYQETQYF. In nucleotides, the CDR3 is TGCAGTGTCTCGAATTACCAAGAGACCCAGTACTTC.

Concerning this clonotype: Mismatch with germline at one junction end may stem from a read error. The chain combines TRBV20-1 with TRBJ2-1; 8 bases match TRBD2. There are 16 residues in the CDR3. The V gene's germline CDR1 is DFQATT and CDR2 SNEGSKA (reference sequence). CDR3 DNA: TGCTGTGCTAGAGATCCAGCGGGGGAGACGTCGGATGAGCAGTTCTTC. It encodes CCARDPAGETSDEQFF.

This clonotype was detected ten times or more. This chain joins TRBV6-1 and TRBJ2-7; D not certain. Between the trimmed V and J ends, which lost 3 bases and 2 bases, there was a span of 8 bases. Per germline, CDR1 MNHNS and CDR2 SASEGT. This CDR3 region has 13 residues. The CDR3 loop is CASSDTDAYEQYF. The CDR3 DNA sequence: TGTGCCAGCAGTGACACAGACGCCTACGAGCAGTACTTC.

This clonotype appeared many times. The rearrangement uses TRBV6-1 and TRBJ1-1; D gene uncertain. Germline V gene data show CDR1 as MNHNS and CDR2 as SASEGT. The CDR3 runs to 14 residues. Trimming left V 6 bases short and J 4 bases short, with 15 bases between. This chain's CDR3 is CASSTFGGSTEAFF. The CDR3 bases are TGTGCCAGCAGCACTTTCGGCGGGAGCACTGAAGCTTTCTTT.

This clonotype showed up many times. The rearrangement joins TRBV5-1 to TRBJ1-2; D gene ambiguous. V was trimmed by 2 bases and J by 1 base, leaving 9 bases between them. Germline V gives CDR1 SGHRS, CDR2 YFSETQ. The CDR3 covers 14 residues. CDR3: CASSFAPFNYGYTF. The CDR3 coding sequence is TGCGCCAGCAGCTTTGCCCCATTTAACTATGGCTACACCTTC.

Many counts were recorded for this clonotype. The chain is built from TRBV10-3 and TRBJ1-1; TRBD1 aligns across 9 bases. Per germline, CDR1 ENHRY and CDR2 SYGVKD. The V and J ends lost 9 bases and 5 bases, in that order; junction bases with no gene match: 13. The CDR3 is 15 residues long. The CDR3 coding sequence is TGTGCCATAGAACCGGGACAGGGCTTCATTACTGAAGCTTTCTTT. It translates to CAIEPGQGFITEAFF.

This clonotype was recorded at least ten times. CDR3 sequence reads: CASSPRQANNEQFF. In DNA, the CDR3 is TGCGCCAGCAGCCCTAGACAGGCAAACAATGAGCAGTTCTTC. The V and J genes are TRBV4-1 and TRBJ2-1, with TRBD1 as a possible D gene (6 bases). Trimming cost V 4 bases and J 5 bases, with 12 bases left between them. The CDR3 loop spans 14 amino acids. CDR1 and CDR2 (germline): MGHRA, YSYEKL.

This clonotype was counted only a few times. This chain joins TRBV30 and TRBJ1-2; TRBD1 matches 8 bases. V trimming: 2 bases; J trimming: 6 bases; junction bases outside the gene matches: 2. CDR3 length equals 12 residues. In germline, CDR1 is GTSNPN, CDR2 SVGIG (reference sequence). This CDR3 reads CAWSRTGNGYTF. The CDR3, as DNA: TGTGCCTGGAGTAGGACAGGGAATGGCTACACCTTC.

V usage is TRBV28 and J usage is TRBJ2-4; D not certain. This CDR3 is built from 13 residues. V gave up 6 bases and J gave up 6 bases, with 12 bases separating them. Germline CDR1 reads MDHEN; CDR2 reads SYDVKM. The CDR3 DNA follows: TGTGCCAGCAGCCCTGGACCCAGAAACATTCAGTACTTC. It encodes CASSPGPRNIQYF.

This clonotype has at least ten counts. The CDR3 coding sequence is TGCGCCAGCAGTCCGAGGGGGGAGGACACTGAAGCTTTCTTT. It is translated as CASSPRGEDTEAFF. This sequence joins TRBV5-1 and TRBJ1-1, with D possibly matching TRBD1 (6 bases). Germline-derived CDR1 and CDR2 are SGHRS and YFSETQ. The CDR3 has 14 residues. V was clipped by 5 bases and J by 3 bases, with 14 bases between them.

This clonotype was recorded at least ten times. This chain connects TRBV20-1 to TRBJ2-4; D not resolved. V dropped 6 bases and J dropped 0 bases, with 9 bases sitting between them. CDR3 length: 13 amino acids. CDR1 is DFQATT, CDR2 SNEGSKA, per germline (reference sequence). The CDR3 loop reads CSALVLAKNIQYF. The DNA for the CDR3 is TGCAGTGCCCTGGTCCTAGCCAAAAACATTCAGTACTTC.

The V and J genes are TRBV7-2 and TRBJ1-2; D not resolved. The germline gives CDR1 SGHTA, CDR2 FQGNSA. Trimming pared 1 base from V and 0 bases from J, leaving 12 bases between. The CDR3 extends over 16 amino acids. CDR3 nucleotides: TGTGCCAGCAGCTTAGAACTCAGTGGACCTAACTATGGCTACACCTTC. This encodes CASSLELSGPNYGYTF.

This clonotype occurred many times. CDR3 sequence: CASRVTDEQFF. The DNA for the CDR3 is TGTGCCAGTAGGGTCACAGATGAGCAGTTCTTC. The chain has TRBV19 and TRBJ2-1; D is undetermined. CDR3 size: 11 residues. Per the germline V gene, CDR1 is LNHDA and CDR2 is SQIVND (reference sequence). V was clipped by 6 bases and J by 8 bases, with 8 bases between them. The whole variable domain, remainder taken from reference TRBV19 and TRBJ2-1, is DGGITQSPKYLFRKEGQNVTLSCEQNLNHDAMYWYRQDPGQGLRLIYYSQIVNDFQKGDIAEGYSVSREKKESFPLTVTSAQKNPTAFYLCASRVTDEQFFGPGTRLTVL.

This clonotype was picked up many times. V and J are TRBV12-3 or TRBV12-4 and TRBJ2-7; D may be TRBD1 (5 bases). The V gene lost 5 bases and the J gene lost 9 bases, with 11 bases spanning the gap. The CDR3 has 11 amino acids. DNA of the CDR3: TGTGCCAGCAGTCAGGGCTGGGGGCAGTACTTC. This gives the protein CASSQGWGQYF.